In this sample, the clone carrying this TCR beta chain turned up once. The antigen remains undetermined. This specimen belongs to a study of blood T cells in healthy people across ages. Looked up from germline, CDR1 is SGDLS and CDR2 is YYNGEE. The CDR3 covers 14 residues. V dropped 2 bases and J dropped 5 bases, with 12 bases sitting between them. Each donor gave around 9.3 milliliters of peripheral blood. Using a J-beta primer mix together with a sample-barcoded 5' primer, a second PCR was run for about 7 to 12 cycles. Each TCR beta cDNA got a 12-nucleotide random molecular identifier. Researchers report that each sample yielded at least 3 million CDR3-containing paired-end reads. TCRdb independently ran MiXCR on the 5' RACE reads; one entry per CDR3 protein. The data contain 700,000 to 950,000 distinct CDR3 sequences, 43% of them seen just once; the ten biggest clones take up approximately 22%. Study conclusions and caveats: Estimated diversity that came from one million T cells was considered an underestimate.

This TCR came from a woman aged 60 to 75 in good health. Specimen: blood. The V gene is TRBV9, the J gene TRBJ2-3; tentatively, D is TRBD2 (5 bases). The CDR3, as DNA: TGTGCCAGCAGCGTGTCGGGGAAGCAAGATACGCAGTATTTT. Translated, it gives CASSVSGKQDTQYF.